This T cell receptor (beta chain) was retrieved from a study of blood T cells in healthy people across ages. In the case of this clonotype: Its target is unknown. It may be a read error: a sequence one base away is much more abundant.

The study's findings and limits: Strong correlation linked observed beta diversity and percent naive T cells.

A second PCR of 7 to 11 cycles used a sample-barcoded 5' primer and a J-beta primer mix. With 12 random nucleotides, a template-switch adaptor tagged each individual cDNA molecule. TCRdb used MiXCR to reprocess the 5' RACE reads, holding one entry per CDR3 protein. The table shows about 580,000 distinct CDR3 sequences, with about 45% occurring only once. The specimen was blood. The TCR sequence derives from an older man in good health.

The CDR3 coding sequence is TGTGTCAGCAGTCCTCCGGGCTACAATGAGCAGTTCTTC. It codes for CVSSPPGYNEQFF. V usage is TRBV6-5 and J usage is TRBJ2-1, with D unresolved. CDR3 length equals 13 residues. Germline V gene sequence: CDR1 MNHEY, CDR2 SVGAGI.